A selection of T cell receptor beta chains follows, all from one sample in a study of T cells in Graves' hyperthyroidism and ophthalmopathy. TCRdb independently ran MiXCR on the multiplex PCR reads; one entry per CDR3 protein. The table includes about 210,000 distinct CDR3 sequences, roughly 15% detected once. The sequenced material came from blood. The source is a man aged 45-65 years with Graves' hyperthyroidism. The CDR3 runs from the conserved cysteine through the conserved F or W. The order of the fields is J gene, clone size, D gene, V gene, CDR3 protein, CDR3 DNA. A D gene is named only where the DNA matches it firmly. Expanded clones are given a class, and other clones once, few, many or no size at all.

>TRBJ1-1|many|TRBD1|TRBV28
CAATGVFEAFF
TGTGCCGCGACAGGGGTCTTTGAAGCTTTCTTT
>TRBJ1-1|many|NA|TRBV3-1
CASSIGTREDTEAFF
TGTGCCAGCAGCATTGGGACAAGGGAGGACACTGAAGCTTTCTTT
>TRBJ2-1|NA|TRBD2|TRBV20-1
CSARDTRGLATYNEQFF
TGCAGTGCTAGAGACACTAGGGGACTAGCTACCTACAATGAGCAGTTCTTC
>TRBJ2-5|many|NA|TRBV20-1
CSARDRPLVWETQYF
TGCAGTGCTAGAGATCGACCTCTAGTATGGGAGACCCAGTACTTC
>TRBJ2-1|many|NA|TRBV12-3/TRBV12-4
CASSDAGSYNEQFF
TGTGCCAGCTCTGACGCGGGCTCCTACAATGAGCAGTTCTTC
>TRBJ2-1|many|TRBD2|TRBV5-1
CASSSTGTSGSRSEQFF
TGCGCCAGCAGCTCAACCGGGACTAGCGGGAGTAGGAGTGAGCAGTTCTTC
>TRBJ2-1|many|NA|TRBV3-1
CASSQVVDGPYNEQFF
TGTGCCAGCAGCCAAGTGGTTGACGGTCCCTACAATGAGCAGTTCTTC
>TRBJ2-1|many|TRBD2|TRBV27
CASSPRASGSSYNEQFF
TGTGCCAGCAGTCCCCGGGCTAGCGGGAGTTCTTACAATGAGCAGTTCTTC
>TRBJ2-1|many|NA|TRBV7-8
CASSGSETNSYNEQFF
TGTGCCAGCAGCGGGTCCGAGACTAATTCCTACAATGAGCAGTTCTTC
>TRBJ2-1|many|NA|TRBV18
CASSPPSRMYNEQFF
TGTGCCAGCTCACCACCCAGCCGTATGTACAATGAGCAGTTCTTC
>TRBJ2-3|many|NA|TRBV10-3
CAISVVGTDTQYF
TGTGCCATCAGTGTGGTGGGGACAGATACGCAGTATTTT
>TRBJ2-5|many|TRBD1|TRBV7-8
CASSLSTGVETQYF
TGTGCCAGCAGCTTATCTACAGGGGTGGAGACCCAGTACTTC
>TRBJ2-1|many|NA|TRBV30
CAWSGTYNEQFF
TGTGCCTGGAGCGGGACCTACAATGAGCAGTTCTTC
>TRBJ1-4|few|NA|TRBV20-1
CSARDAGGTNEKLFF
TGCAGTGCTAGAGATGCGGGGGGCACTAATGAAAAACTGTTTTTT
>TRBJ2-3|NA|TRBD1|TRBV10-1
CASSEFDRDADAQYF
TGCGCCAGCAGTGAGTTTGACAGGGACGCAGATGCGCAGTATTTT
>TRBJ1-1|NA|NA|TRBV6-1
CASLSRGNTEAFF
TGTGCCAGTCTCTCTAGGGGGAACACTGAAGCTTTCTTT
>TRBJ2-2|many|NA|TRBV20-1
CSARLSRGGTGELFF
TGCAGTGCTAGATTGTCAAGGGGCGGGACCGGGGAGCTGTTTTTT
>TRBJ1-1|many|NA|TRBV30
CAWGQLMNTKAFF
TGTGCCTGGGGTCAGCTCATGAACACTAAAGCTTTCTTT
>TRBJ2-1|many|NA|TRBV3-1
CASSQDRVEQFF
TGTGCCAGCAGCCAAGATAGGGTTGAGCAGTTCTTC
>TRBJ1-5|many|NA|TRBV11-3
CASSLDLVRVCNQPQHF
TGTGCCAGCAGCTTAGATCTGGTGAGGGTATGCAATCAGCCCCAGCATTTT
>TRBJ2-5|NA|TRBD2|TRBV27
CASSVAGAAGGETQYF
TGTGCCAGCAGTGTAGCGGGAGCTGCCGGTGGAGAGACCCAGTACTTC
>TRBJ2-5|NA|TRBD1|TRBV5-1
CASYRDRETQYF
TGCGCCAGCTACAGGGACAGGGAGACCCAGTACTTC
>TRBJ1-5|many|NA|TRBV28
CASHRTGLRGTPQHF
TGTGCCAGCCACAGAACAGGGCTCCGGGGGACGCCCCAGCATTTT
>TRBJ1-1|many|NA|TRBV4-1
CASSQPTTGLTEAFF
TGCGCCAGCAGCCAACCAACAACGGGGCTCACTGAAGCTTTCTTT
>TRBJ2-1|many|TRBD2|TRBV29-1
CSVPGTSAYNEQFF
TGCAGCGTACCCGGGACTAGCGCCTACAATGAGCAGTTCTTC
>TRBJ2-1|many|NA|TRBV30
CAWSPGLSYNEQFF
TGTGCCTGGAGCCCGGGACTTTCCTACAATGAGCAGTTCTTC
>TRBJ2-3|many|NA|TRBV6-1
CASGSGAGTDTQYF
TGTGCCAGCGGATCCGGGGCGGGCACAGATACGCAGTATTTT
>TRBJ2-7|many|TRBD2|TRBV20-1
CSARDEREGAYEQYF
TGCAGTGCTAGAGATGAGCGGGAGGGCGCCTACGAGCAGTACTTC
>TRBJ2-1|few|TRBD2|TRBV6-5
CASSSRTSSYSYNEQFF
TGTGCCAGCAGTTCTAGGACTAGCTCCTACTCCTACAATGAGCAGTTCTTC
>TRBJ1-4|many|TRBD1|TRBV2
CASSDGGQGLKLFF
TGTGCCAGCAGTGATGGGGGACAGGGTCTAAAACTGTTTTTT
>TRBJ2-7|many|TRBD2|TRBV2
CASSTSGLGISYEQYF
TGTGCCAGCAGTACTAGCGGACTGGGAATCTCCTACGAGCAGTACTTC
>TRBJ2-5|NA|NA|TRBV11-2
CASSLGFSREETQYF
TGTGCCAGCAGCTTAGGTTTCAGCAGGGAGGAGACCCAGTACTTC
>TRBJ1-1|NA|NA|TRBV28
CASSPFMVEAFF
TGTGCCAGCAGTCCCTTCATGGTTGAAGCTTTCTTT
>TRBJ2-3|NA|NA|TRBV10-3
CAISGQSGQITTITDTQYF
TGTGCCATCAGTGGACAATCTGGGCAGATAACGACCATCACAGATACGCAGTATTTT
>TRBJ1-2|few|TRBD1|TRBV5-1
CASSRGQGLQRGYTF
TGCGCCAGCAGTAGGGGACAGGGACTTCAAAGGGGCTACACCTTC
>TRBJ2-1|many|TRBD1|TRBV20-1
CSASDRTGRVNEQFF
TGCAGTGCTAGCGATAGGACAGGGCGGGTCAATGAGCAGTTCTTC
>TRBJ2-3|many|NA|TRBV2
CASSESGVWWTSTDTQYF
TGTGCCAGCAGTGAATCGGGAGTCTGGTGGACATCCACAGATACGCAGTATTTT
>TRBJ2-7|many|NA|TRBV2
CASDLSPGEQYF
TGTGCCAGCGACCTGTCCCCCGGCGAGCAGTACTTC
>TRBJ2-7|NA|TRBD1|TRBV9
CASSMDRADEQYF
TGTGCCAGCAGCATGGACAGGGCCGACGAGCAGTACTTC
>TRBJ2-7|NA|NA|TRBV2
CASTTSLLSYEQYF
TGTGCCAGCACTACTAGTCTACTTAGCTACGAGCAGTACTTC
>TRBJ2-7|NA|NA|TRBV28
CASTAPGTSALYEQYF
TGTGCCAGCACCGCACCCGGGACGAGCGCCCTATACGAGCAGTACTTC
>TRBJ2-7|many|NA|TRBV20-1
CSAPDRRYEQYF
TGCAGTGCTCCGGACAGACGTTACGAGCAGTACTTC
>TRBJ1-2|many|NA|TRBV27
CASSPHGPRSSNYGYTF
TGTGCCAGCAGTCCCCACGGGCCCAGGAGCTCTAACTATGGCTACACCTTC
>TRBJ2-3|few|TRBD2|TRBV12-3/TRBV12-4
CASSRQRGSDTQYF
TGTGCCAGCAGCCGACAGCGGGGTTCAGATACGCAGTATTTT
>TRBJ2-7|few|TRBD1|TRBV19
CASSIDPWTGGNYEQYF
TGTGCCAGTAGTATAGATCCGTGGACAGGGGGAAACTACGAGCAGTACTTC
>TRBJ2-1|many|TRBD2|TRBV11-2
CASSSIRGGPGALWEQFF
TGTGCCAGCAGCTCAATCCGCGGGGGTCCCGGGGCATTGTGGGAGCAGTTCTTC
>TRBJ2-7|few|NA|TRBV5-5
CASSLEWEITYEQYF
TGTGCCAGCAGCTTGGAATGGGAGATAACCTACGAGCAGTACTTC
>TRBJ2-1|many|NA|TRBV6-1
CAVGYNEQFF
TGTGCCGTCGGTTACAATGAGCAGTTCTTC
>TRBJ1-5|many|TRBD1|TRBV28
CASSRGTGWRNQPQHF
TGTGCCAGCAGCCGTGGGACAGGGTGGCGCAATCAGCCCCAGCATTTT
>TRBJ2-3|NA|TRBD1|TRBV6-2/TRBV6-3
CASSGQGALDTQYF
TGTGCCAGCAGTGGACAGGGGGCACTGGATACGCAGTATTTT
>TRBJ2-3|few|NA|TRBV7-8
CASSLMRGAGPDLSTDTQYF
TGTGCCAGCAGCTTAATGCGTGGGGCAGGGCCAGATCTAAGCACAGATACGCAGTATTTT
>TRBJ2-3|many|NA|TRBV6-2/TRBV6-3
CASSSKRESTDTQYF
TGTGCCAGCAGTTCTAAACGGGAGAGCACAGATACGCAGTATTTT
>TRBJ2-2|many|NA|TRBV28
CASRPLGTTNTGELFF
TGTGCCAGCAGGCCTCTCGGGACAACGAACACCGGGGAGCTGTTTTTT
>TRBJ1-2|many|TRBD1|TRBV28
CASSFDHTGTANYGYTF
TGTGCCAGCAGTTTTGACCACACCGGGACAGCTAACTATGGCTACACCTTC
>TRBJ2-3|few|TRBD2|TRBV11-1
CASSLIAGAADTQYF
TGTGCCAGCAGCCTAATAGCGGGAGCTGCAGATACGCAGTATTTT
>TRBJ2-3|NA|NA|TRBV24-1
CATSDPDKDTQYF
TGTGCCACCAGTGATCCGGACAAAGATACGCAGTATTTT
>TRBJ2-1|many|NA|TRBV11-1
CASRDWNYNEQFF
TGTGCCAGCAGAGACTGGAACTACAATGAGCAGTTCTTC
>TRBJ2-2|many|NA|TRBV5-1
CASKIRSENTGELFF
TGCGCCAGCAAAATTCGTAGCGAGAACACCGGGGAGCTGTTTTTT